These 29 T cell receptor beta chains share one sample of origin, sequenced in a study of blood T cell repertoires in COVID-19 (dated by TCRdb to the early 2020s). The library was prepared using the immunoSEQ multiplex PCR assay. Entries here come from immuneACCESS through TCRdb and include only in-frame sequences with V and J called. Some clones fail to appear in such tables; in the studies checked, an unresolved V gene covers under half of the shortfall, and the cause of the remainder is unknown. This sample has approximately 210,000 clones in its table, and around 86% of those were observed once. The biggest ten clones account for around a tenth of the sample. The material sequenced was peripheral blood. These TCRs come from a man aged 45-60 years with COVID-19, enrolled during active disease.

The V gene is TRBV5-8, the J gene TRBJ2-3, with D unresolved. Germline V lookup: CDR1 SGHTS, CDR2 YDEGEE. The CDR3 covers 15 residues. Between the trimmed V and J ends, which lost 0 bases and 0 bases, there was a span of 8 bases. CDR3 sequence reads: CASSLVGLSTDTQYF. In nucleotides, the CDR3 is TGTGCCAGCAGCTTGGTGGGCCTTAGCACAGATACGCAGTATTTT.

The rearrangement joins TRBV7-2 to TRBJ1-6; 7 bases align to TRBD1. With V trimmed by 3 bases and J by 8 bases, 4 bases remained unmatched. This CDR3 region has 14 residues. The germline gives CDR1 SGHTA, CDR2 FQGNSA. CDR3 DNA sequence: TGTGCCAGCAGCTTCTCGCAGGGGGATTCACCCCTCCACTTT. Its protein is CASSFSQGDSPLHF.

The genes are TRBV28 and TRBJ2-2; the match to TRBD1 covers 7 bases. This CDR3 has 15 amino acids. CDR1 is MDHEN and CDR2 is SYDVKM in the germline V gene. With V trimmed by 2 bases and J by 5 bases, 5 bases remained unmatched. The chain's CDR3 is CASSLQGVSTGELFF. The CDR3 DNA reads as TGTGCCAGCAGTTTACAGGGGGTATCGACCGGGGAGCTGTTTTTT.

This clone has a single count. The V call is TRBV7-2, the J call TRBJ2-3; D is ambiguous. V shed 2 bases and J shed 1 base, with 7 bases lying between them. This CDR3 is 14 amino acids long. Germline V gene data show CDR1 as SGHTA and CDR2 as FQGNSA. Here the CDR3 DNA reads TGTGCCAGCAGCTTAAGGCAGGGCACAGATACGCAGTATTTT. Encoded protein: CASSLRQGTDTQYF. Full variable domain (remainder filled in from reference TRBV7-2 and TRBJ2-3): GAGVSQSPSNKVTEKGKDVELRCDPISGHTALYWYRQSLGQGLEFLIYFQGNSAPDKSGLPSDRFSAERTGGSVSTLTIQRTQQEDSAVYLCASSLRQGTDTQYFGPGTRLTVL.

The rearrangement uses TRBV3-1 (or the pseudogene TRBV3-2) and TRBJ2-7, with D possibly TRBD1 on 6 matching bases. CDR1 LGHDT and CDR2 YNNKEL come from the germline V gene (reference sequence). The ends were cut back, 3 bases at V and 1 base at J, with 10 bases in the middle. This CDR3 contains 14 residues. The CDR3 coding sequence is TGTGCCAGCAGCCATTCAGACAGGTCCTACGAGCAGTACTTC. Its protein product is CASSHSDRSYEQYF.

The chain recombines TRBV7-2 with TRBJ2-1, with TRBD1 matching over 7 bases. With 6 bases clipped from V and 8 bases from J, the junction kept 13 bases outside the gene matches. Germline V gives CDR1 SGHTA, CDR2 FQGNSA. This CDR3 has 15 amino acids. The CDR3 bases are TGTGCCAGCAGACTTCCGGGACAGCCCCAGGATGAGCAGTTCTTC. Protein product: CASRLPGQPQDEQFF.

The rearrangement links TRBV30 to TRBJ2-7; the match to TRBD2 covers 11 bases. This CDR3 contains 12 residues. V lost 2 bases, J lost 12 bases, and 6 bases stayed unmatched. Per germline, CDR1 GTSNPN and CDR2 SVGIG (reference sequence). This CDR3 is CAWSPGTSGAYF. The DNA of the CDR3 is TGTGCCTGGAGTCCAGGGACTAGCGGAGCGTACTTC.

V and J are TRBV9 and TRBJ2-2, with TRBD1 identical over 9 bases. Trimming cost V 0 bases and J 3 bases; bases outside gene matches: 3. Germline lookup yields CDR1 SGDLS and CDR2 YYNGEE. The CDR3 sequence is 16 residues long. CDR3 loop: CASSVGGQGYTGELFF. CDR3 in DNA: TGTGCCAGCAGCGTAGGGGGACAGGGCTACACCGGGGAGCTGTTTTTT.

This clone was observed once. The CDR3 spells CASSPSSLGAGNQPQHF. In nucleotides, the CDR3 is TGTGCCAGCTCACCTTCTTCCCTGGGGGCCGGCAATCAGCCCCAGCATTTT. V is TRBV18 and J is TRBJ1-5; possibly TRBD1 for D (6 bases). Deletions cut 3 bases from V and 2 bases from J, with 17 bases between. The germline gives CDR1 KGHSH, CDR2 LQKENI. This CDR3 is built from 17 residues.

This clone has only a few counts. The CDR3 nucleotides are TGTGCCATCTCTCAGTCCGGGACAGGGGACTACGAGCAGTACTTC. Its protein product is CAISQSGTGDYEQYF. The J gene is TRBJ2-7, the V gene TRBV10-3; 10 nucleotides line up with TRBD1. The trim removed 8 bases at V and 3 bases at J, leaving 10 bases unmatched. The CDR3 is 15 residues long. Germline CDR1 is ENHRY and CDR2 is SYGVKD.

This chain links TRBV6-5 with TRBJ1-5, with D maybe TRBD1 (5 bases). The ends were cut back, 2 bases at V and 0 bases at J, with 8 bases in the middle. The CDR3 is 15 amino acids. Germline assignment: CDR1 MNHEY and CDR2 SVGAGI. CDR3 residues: CASSYRGNSNQPQHF. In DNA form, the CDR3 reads TGTGCCAGCAGTTACAGGGGAAATAGCAATCAGCCCCAGCATTTT.

CDR3 in amino acids: CASSLGTGGSGNTIYF. The CDR3 DNA reads TGCGCCAGCAGCTTGGGGACAGGAGGCTCTGGAAACACCATATATTTT. The chain joins TRBV5-1 to TRBJ1-3; 7 bases align to TRBD1. J gave up 0 bases and V 0 bases, and 3 bases lay outside the gene matches. The CDR3 loop spans 16 amino acids. The germline V gene encodes CDR1 SGHRS and CDR2 YFSETQ. The full variable domain, with the rest looked up from reference TRBV5-1 and TRBJ1-3, is KAGVTQTPRYLIKTRGQQVTLSCSPISGHRSVSWYQQTPGQGLQFLFEYFSETQRNKGNFPGRFSGRQFSNSRSEMNVSTLELGDSALYLCASSLGTGGSGNTIYFGEGSWLTVV.

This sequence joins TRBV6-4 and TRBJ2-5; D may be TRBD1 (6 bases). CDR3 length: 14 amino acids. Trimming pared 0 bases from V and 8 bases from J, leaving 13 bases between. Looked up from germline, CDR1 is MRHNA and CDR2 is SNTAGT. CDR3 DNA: TGTGCCAGCAGTGACTCGGCCGAACAGGGAACCCAGTACTTC. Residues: CASSDSAEQGTQYF.

CDR3 nucleotide sequence: TGTGCCAGCAGTTTAAACAGGGCCAATCTCATAAGTTATGGCTACACCTTC. Translation gives CASSLNRANLISYGYTF. V usage is TRBV27 and J usage is TRBJ1-2; possible D gene TRBD1, 6 bases. The CDR3 extends over 17 amino acids. The ends were cut back, 2 bases at V and 5 bases at J, with 21 bases in the middle. In germline, CDR1 is MNHEY, CDR2 SMNVEV (reference sequence).

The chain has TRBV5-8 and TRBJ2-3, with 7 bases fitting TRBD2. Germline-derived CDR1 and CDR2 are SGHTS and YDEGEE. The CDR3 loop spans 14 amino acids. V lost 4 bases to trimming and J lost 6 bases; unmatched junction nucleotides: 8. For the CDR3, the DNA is TGTGCCAGCAGCACGGGACTACCTGGTGATACGCAGTATTTT. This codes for CASSTGLPGDTQYF.

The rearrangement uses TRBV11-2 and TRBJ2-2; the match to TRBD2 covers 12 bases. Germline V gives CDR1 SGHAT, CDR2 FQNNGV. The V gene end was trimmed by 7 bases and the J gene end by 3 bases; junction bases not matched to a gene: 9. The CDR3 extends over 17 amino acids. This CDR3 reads CASKPTSGSFYTGELFF. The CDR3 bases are TGTGCCAGCAAACCGACTAGCGGGAGTTTTTACACCGGGGAGCTGTTTTTT.

The CDR3 spells CASSLMAETQYF. CDR3 bases: TGTGCCAGCAGCCTTATGGCAGAGACCCAGTACTTC. The chain is built from TRBV6-5 and TRBJ2-5, with D unclear. Germline CDR1 is MNHEY and CDR2 is SVGAGI. The CDR3 is 12 amino acids. V was pared by 6 bases and J by 4 bases, with 9 bases between.

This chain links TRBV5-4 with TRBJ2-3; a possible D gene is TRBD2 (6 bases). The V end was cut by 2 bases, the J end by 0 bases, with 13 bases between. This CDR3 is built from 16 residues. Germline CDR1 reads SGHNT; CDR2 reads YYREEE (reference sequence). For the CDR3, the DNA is TGTGCCAGCAGCTTCAGACTAGACCCTAGCACAGATACGCAGTATTTT. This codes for CASSFRLDPSTDTQYF.

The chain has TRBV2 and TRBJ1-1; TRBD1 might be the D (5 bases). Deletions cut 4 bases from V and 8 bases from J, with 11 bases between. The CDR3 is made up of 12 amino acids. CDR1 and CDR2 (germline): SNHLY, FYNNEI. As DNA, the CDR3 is TGTGCCAGCAGTGGACAGAGAGGCGAAGCTTTCTTT. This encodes CASSGQRGEAFF.

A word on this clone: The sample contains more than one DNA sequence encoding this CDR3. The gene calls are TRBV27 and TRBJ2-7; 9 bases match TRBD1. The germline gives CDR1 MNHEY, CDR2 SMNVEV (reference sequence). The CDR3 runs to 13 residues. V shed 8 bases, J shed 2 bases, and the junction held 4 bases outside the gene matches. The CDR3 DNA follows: TGTGCCAGCTCGGACAGGGGACCCTACGAGCAGTACTTC. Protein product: CASSDRGPYEQYF.

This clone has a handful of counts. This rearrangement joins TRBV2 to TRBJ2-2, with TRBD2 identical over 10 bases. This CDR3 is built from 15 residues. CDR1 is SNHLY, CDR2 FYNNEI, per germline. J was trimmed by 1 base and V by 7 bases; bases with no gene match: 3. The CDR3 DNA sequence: TGTGCCAGCACGACTAGCGGGCTGAACACCGGGGAGCTGTTTTTT. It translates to CASTTSGLNTGELFF.

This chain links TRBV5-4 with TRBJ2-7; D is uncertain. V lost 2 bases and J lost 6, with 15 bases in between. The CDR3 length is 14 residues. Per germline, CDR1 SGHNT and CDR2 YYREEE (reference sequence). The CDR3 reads CASSFSGADREQYF. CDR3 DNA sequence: TGTGCCAGCAGCTTTTCCGGAGCCGATCGCGAGCAGTACTTC. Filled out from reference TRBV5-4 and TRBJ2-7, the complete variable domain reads ETGVTQSPTHLIKTRGQQVTLRCSSQSGHNTVSWYQQALGQGPQFIFQYYREEENGRGNFPPRFSGLQFPNYSSELNVNALELDDSALYLCASSFSGADREQYFGPGTRLTVT.

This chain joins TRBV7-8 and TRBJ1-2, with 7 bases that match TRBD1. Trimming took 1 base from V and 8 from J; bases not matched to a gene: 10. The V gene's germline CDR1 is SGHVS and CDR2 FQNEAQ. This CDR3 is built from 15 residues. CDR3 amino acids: CASSLGSDRVGGYTF. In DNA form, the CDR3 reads TGTGCCAGCAGCTTAGGGTCAGACAGGGTTGGCGGCTACACCTTC.

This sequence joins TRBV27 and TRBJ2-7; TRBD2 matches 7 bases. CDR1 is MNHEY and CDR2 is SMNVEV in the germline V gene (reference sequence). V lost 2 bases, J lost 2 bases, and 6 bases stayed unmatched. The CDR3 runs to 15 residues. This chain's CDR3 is CASSLGGGGAYEQYF. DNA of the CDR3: TGTGCCAGCAGTTTAGGGGGGGGAGGGGCCTACGAGCAGTACTTC.

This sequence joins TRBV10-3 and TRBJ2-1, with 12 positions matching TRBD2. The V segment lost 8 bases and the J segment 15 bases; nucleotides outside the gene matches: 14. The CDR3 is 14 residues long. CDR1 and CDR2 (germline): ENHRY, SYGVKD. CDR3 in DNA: TGTGCCATCGTTGGTGATCTAGCGGGAGGGCAATCGTTCTTC. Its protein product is CAIVGDLAGGQSFF.

CDR3 DNA: TGTGCCAGCAGCTTAGTAGGCGGTTTAAACACCATATATTTT. This encodes CASSLVGGLNTIYF. The chain has TRBV13 and TRBJ1-3; no clear D. The CDR3 has 14 residues. V was pared by 1 base and J by 6 bases, with 10 bases between. Germline loops: CDR1 PRHDT, CDR2 FYEKMQ (reference sequence).

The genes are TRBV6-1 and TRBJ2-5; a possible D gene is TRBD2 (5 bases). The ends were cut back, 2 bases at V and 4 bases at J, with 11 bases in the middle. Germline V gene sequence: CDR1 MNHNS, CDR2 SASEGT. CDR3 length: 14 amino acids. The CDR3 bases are TGTGCCAGCAGTGAAAAGGCTAGCCCAGAGACCCAGTACTTC. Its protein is CASSEKASPETQYF.

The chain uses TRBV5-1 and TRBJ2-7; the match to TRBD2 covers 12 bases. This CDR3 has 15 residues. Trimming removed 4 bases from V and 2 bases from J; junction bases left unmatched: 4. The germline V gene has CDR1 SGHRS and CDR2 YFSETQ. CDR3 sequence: CASSPRTSGTYEQYF. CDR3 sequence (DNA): TGCGCCAGCAGCCCCCGGACTAGCGGGACCTACGAGCAGTACTTC.

The CDR3 is CASSRGGDPPVDEQFF. The CDR3 nucleotides read TGTGCCAGCTCTCGGGGGGGAGATCCCCCCGTGGATGAGCAGTTCTTC. This chain links TRBV3-1 (or the pseudogene TRBV3-2) with TRBJ2-1; TRBD2 agrees at 8 bases. Looked up from germline, CDR1 is LGHDT and CDR2 is YNNKEL (reference sequence). V was clipped by 8 bases and J by 8 bases; unmatched bases: 17. The length of the CDR3 is 16 residues.